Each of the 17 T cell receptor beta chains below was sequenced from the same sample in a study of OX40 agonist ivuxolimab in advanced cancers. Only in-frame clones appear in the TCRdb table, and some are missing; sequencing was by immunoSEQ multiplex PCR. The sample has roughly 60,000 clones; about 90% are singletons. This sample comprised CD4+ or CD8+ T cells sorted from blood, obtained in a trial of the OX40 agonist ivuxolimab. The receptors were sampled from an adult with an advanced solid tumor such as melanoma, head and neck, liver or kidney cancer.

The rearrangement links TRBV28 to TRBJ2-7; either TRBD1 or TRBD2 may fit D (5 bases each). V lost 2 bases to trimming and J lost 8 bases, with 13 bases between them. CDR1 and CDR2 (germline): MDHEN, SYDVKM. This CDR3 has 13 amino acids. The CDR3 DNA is TGTGCCAGCAGTTTAGTCTCAGGGAGCCAGCAGTACTTC. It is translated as CASSLVSGSQQYF.

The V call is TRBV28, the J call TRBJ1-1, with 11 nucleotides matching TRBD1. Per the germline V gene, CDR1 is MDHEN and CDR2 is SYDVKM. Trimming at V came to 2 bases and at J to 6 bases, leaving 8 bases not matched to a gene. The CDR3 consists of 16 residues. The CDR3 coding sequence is TGTGCCAGCAGTTTAAGGAGGACAGGGGGCGCCCCTGAAGCTTTCTTT. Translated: CASSLRRTGGAPEAFF.

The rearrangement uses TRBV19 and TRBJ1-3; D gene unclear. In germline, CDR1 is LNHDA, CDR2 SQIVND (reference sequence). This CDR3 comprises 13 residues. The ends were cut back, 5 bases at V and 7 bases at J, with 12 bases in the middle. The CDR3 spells CASSPGPLNTIYF. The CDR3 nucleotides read TGTGCCAGTAGTCCCGGGCCTCTTAACACCATATATTTT.

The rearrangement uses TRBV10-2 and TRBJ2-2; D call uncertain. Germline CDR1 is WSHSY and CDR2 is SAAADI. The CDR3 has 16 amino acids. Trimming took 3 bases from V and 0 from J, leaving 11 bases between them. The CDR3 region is CASSEIGSANTGELFF. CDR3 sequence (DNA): TGCGCCAGCAGTGAAATAGGCAGCGCGAACACCGGGGAGCTGTTTTTT.

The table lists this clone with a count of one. The CDR3 nucleotides are TGTGCCAGCAGTTTCCCCCCCACTGGGCAGAAGGGCACTGAAGCTTTCTTT. It translates to CASSFPPTGQKGTEAFF. This rearrangement joins TRBV28 to TRBJ1-1; D not resolved. The CDR3 is 17 residues long. The V end lost 3 bases, the J end lost 4 bases, and 21 bases lay between the germline ends. The germline CDR1 and CDR2 sequences are MDHEN and SYDVKM.

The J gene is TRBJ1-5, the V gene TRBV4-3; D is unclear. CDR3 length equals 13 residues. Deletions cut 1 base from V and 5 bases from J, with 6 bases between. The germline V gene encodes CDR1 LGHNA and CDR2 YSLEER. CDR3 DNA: TGCGCCAGCAGCCAAGCCATCTATCAGCCCCAGCATTTT. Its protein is CASSQAIYQPQHF.

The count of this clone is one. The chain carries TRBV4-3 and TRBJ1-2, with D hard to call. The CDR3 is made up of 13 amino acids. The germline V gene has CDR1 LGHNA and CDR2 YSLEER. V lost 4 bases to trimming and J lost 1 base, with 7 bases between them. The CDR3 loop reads CASSLEVNYGYTF. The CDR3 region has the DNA TGCGCCAGCAGCCTAGAAGTTAACTATGGCTACACCTTC.

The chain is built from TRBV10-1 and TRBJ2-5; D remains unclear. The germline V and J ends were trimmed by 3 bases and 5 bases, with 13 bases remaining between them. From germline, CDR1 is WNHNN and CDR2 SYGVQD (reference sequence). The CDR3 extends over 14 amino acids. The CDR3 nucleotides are TGCGCCAGCAGTGATTCGGGTTCTTGGGAGACCCAGTACTTC. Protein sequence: CASSDSGSWETQYF.

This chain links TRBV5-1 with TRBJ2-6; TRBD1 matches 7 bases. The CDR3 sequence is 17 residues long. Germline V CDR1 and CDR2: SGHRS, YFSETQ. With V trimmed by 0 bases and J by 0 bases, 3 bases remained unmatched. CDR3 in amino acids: CASSLAGTASGANVLTF. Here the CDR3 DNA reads TGCGCCAGCAGCTTGGCCGGGACAGCCTCTGGGGCCAACGTCCTGACTTTC.

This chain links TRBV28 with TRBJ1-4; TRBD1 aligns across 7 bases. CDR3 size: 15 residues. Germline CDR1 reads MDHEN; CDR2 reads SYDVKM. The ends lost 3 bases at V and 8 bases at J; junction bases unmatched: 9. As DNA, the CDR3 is TGTGCCAGCAGTTTCTTCGGGACAGCCGAAGAAAAACTGTTTTTT. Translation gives CASSFFGTAEEKLFF.

The CDR3 sequence: CASLPGLGVWNEQYF. In nucleotides, the CDR3 is TGTGCCAGTCTGCCGGGACTAGGCGTTTGGAACGAGCAGTACTTC. This chain uses TRBV6-5 with TRBJ2-7; TRBD2 matches at 8 bases. V was pared by 9 bases and J by 5 bases, with 15 bases of the junction left unmatched. The germline CDR1 and CDR2 sequences are MNHEY and SVGAGI. This CDR3 contains 15 residues.

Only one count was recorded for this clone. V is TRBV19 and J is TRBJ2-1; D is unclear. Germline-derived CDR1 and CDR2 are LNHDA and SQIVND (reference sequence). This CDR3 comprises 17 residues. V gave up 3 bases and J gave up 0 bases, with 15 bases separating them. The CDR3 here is CASSIPRLAFSYNEQFF. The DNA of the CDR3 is TGTGCCAGTAGTATTCCCCGTTTAGCTTTCTCCTACAATGAGCAGTTCTTC.

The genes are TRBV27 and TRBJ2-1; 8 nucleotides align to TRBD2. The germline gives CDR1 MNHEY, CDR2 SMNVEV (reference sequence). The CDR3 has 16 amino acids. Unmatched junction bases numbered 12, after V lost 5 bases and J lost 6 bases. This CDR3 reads CASSRPPGLGSNEQFF. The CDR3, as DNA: TGTGCCAGCAGTCGCCCGCCGGGACTAGGAAGCAATGAGCAGTTCTTC.

The CDR3 region has the DNA TGTGCCATCAGTAATAGGGGGCCGAATTCACCCCTCCACTTT. Translated, it gives CAISNRGPNSPLHF. The chain combines TRBV10-3 with TRBJ1-6; 7 bases align to TRBD1. Germline values: CDR1 ENHRY, CDR2 SYGVKD. J lost 7 bases, V lost 5 bases, and 5 bases had no gene match. The CDR3 contains 14 residues.

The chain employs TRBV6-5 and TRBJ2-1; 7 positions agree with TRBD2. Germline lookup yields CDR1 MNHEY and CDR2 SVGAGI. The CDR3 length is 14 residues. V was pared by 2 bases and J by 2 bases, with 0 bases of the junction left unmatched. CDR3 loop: CASSYGTTYNEQFF. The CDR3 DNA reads TGTGCCAGCAGTTACGGGACTACCTACAATGAGCAGTTCTTC.

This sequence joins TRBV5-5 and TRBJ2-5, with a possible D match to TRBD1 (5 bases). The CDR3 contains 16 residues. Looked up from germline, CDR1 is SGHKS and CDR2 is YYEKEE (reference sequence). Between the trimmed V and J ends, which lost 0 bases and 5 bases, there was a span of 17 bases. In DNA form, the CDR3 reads TGTGCCAGCAGCTTGGCCGTGGGGCGCGAGACCGAGACCCAGTACTTC. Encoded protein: CASSLAVGRETETQYF.

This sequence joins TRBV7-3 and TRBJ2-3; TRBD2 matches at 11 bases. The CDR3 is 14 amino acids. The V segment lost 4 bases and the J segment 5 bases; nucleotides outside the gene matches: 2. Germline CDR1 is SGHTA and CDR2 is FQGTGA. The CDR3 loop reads CASSSGTSGDTQYF. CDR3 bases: TGTGCCAGCAGCTCAGGGACTAGCGGAGATACGCAGTATTTT.